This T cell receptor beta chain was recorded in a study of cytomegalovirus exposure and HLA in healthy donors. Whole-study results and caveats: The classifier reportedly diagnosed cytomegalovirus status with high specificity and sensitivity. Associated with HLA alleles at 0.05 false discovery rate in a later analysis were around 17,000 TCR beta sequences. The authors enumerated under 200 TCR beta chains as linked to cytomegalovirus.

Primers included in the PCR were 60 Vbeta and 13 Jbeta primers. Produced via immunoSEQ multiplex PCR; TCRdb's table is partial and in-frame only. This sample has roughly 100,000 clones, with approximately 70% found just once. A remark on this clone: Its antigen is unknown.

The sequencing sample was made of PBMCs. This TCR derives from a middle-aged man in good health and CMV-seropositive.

The CDR3 region has the DNA TGCAGCGTTTGGGGACTAGCGGGACCCCCAGATACGCAGTATTTT. Amino acids: CSVWGLAGPPDTQYF. V and J are TRBV29-1 and TRBJ2-3; 13 nucleotides agree with TRBD2. The CDR3 totals 15 residues. Trimming cost V 5 bases and J 4 bases; bases outside gene matches: 6. Germline V gives CDR1 SQVTM, CDR2 ANQGSEA.